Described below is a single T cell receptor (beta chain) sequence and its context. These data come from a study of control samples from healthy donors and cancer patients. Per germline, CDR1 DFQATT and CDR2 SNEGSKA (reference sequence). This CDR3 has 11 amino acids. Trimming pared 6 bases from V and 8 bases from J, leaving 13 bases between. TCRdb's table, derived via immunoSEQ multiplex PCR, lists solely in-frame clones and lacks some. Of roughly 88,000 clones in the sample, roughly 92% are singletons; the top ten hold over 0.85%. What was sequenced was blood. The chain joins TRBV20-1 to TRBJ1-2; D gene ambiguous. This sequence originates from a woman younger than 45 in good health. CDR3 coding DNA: TGCAGTGCAAGCGAACTCAACGGCTACACCTTC. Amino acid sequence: CSASELNGYTF.